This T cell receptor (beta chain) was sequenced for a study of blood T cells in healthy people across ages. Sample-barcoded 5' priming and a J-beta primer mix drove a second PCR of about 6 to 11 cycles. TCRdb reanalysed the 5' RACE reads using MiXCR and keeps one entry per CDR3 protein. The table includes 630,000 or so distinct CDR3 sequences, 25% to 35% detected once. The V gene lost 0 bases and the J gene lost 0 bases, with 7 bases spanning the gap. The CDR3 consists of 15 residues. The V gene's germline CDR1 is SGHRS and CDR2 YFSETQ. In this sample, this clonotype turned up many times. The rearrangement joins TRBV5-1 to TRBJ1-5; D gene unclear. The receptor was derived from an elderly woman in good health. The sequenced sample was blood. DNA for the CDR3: TGCGCCAGCAGCTTGGACGGGGATAGCAATCAGCCCCAGCATTTT. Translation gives CASSLDGDSNQPQHF.